This TCR beta chain was identified during a study of T cell changes during pregnancy in multiple sclerosis. Data came from immunoSEQ multiplex PCR; TCRdb stores just in-frame clones and leaves some out. This table has about 58,000 clones, roughly 89% appearing once. Unmatched junction bases numbered 7, after V lost 4 bases and J lost 0 bases. The CDR3 extends over 16 amino acids. Germline CDR1 and CDR2: SGDLS and YYNGEE. J is TRBJ2-1 and V is TRBV9; the match to TRBD1 covers 7 bases. This specimen consisted of CD4+ T cells from peripheral blood mononuclear cells, obtained after pregnancy. The clonotype was recovered from a female donor in good health, enrolled as a control in a pregnancy study. The CDR3 loop is CASSKGAPGSYNEQFF. The DNA for the CDR3 is TGTGCCAGCAGCAAGGGGGCTCCGGGCTCCTACAATGAGCAGTTCTTC.